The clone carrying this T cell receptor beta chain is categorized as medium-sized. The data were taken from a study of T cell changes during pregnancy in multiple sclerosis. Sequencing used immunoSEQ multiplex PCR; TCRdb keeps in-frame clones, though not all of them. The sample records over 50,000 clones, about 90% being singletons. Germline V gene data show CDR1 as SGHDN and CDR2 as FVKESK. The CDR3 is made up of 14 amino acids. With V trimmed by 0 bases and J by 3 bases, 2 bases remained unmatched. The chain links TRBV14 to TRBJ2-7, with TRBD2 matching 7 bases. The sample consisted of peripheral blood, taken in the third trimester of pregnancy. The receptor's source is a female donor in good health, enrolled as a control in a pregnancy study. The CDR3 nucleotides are TGTGCCAGCAGCCAAGATTGGACTAGCTACGAGCAGTACTTC. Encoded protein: CASSQDWTSYEQYF.